The 31 T cell receptor beta chains below were found in one sample sequenced in a study of cytomegalovirus exposure and HLA in healthy donors. The PCR employed 60 Vbeta primers together with 13 Jbeta primers. TCRdb's copy holds only in-frame clones and misses some; the assay was immunoSEQ multiplex PCR. Among tens of thousands of clones, roughly 76% were seen once, and the ten largest hold around an eighth. Sequenced: PBMCs. These receptors originate from a male donor in good health and CMV-seropositive.

This clone has only a few counts. The V and J genes are TRBV27 and TRBJ2-3; 8 bases match TRBD2. The trim removed 4 bases at V and 4 bases at J, leaving 13 bases unmatched. The CDR3 sequence is 17 residues long. Germline loops: CDR1 MNHEY, CDR2 SMNVEV (reference sequence). The DNA of the CDR3 is TGTGCCAGCAGTTCCCGCCACACGGGGGGGTTGGCAGATACGCAGTATTTT. Translated: CASSSRHTGGLADTQYF.

This sequence joins TRBV10-3 and TRBJ1-3; D is possibly TRBD1 (6 bases). Germline CDR1 is ENHRY and CDR2 is SYGVKD. V gave up 11 bases and J gave up 1 base, with 21 bases separating them. The CDR3 length is 16 residues. The CDR3 is CAVGVGQGSSGNTIYF. The DNA of the CDR3 is TGTGCCGTAGGGGTAGGGCAGGGGTCATCTGGAAACACCATATATTTT.

J is TRBJ2-3 and V is TRBV7-3, with 8 bases identical to TRBD1. This CDR3 spans 15 amino acids. The germline CDR1 and CDR2 sequences are SGHTA and FQGTGA. V shed 6 bases, J shed 2 bases, and the junction held 7 bases outside the gene matches. CDR3 residues: CASRAGTGDTDTQYF. Here the CDR3 DNA reads TGTGCCAGCAGGGCCGGGACAGGAGACACAGATACGCAGTATTTT.

Worth noting for this clone: Mismatch with germline at one junction end may stem from a read error. The chain links TRBV7-9 to TRBJ1-3, with D perhaps TRBD1 (5 bases). The length of the CDR3 is 16 residues. Germline CDR1 reads SEHNR; CDR2 reads FQNEAQ (reference sequence). The CDR3 reads CSSSLVGGSSGNTIYF. The CDR3 region has the DNA TGTTCCAGCAGCTTAGTCGGGGGGAGCTCTGGAAACACCATATATTTT.

V and J are TRBV19 and TRBJ2-1, with 11 nucleotides matching TRBD2. J gave up 0 bases and V 2 bases, and 6 bases lay outside the gene matches. The germline V gene has CDR1 LNHDA and CDR2 SQIVND (reference sequence). The CDR3 has 18 amino acids. CDR3 region: CASSIIPSGRLSYNEQFF. The CDR3 DNA reads as TGTGCCAGTAGTATAATTCCTAGCGGGAGGCTCTCCTACAATGAGCAGTTCTTC.

The rearrangement joins TRBV19 to TRBJ2-2; D gene unclear. Germline V CDR1 and CDR2: LNHDA, SQIVND (reference sequence). The CDR3 extends over 14 amino acids. V was pared by 2 bases and J by 1 base, with 5 bases between. The CDR3 spells CASSISQNTGELFF. The CDR3 bases are TGTGCCAGTAGTATAAGCCAGAACACCGGGGAGCTGTTTTTT.

The table lists this clone with a few counts. The germline gene is not matched at one end of the junction; a read error may be the cause. Other DNA sequences within the sample encode an identical CDR3. V usage is TRBV5-1 and J usage is TRBJ1-4, with a possible D match to TRBD1 (5 bases). The CDR3 is 13 amino acids. The germline gives CDR1 SGHRS, CDR2 YFSETQ. As DNA, the CDR3 is TGTGCCAGCAGCCGAAGGGGCAATGAAAAACTGTTTTTT. Translated: CASSRRGNEKLFF.

The rearrangement links TRBV7-2 to TRBJ2-1, with D hard to call. Germline CDR1 and CDR2: SGHTA and FQGNSA. This CDR3 region has 13 residues. Trimming stripped 5 bases from V and 3 bases from J, with 8 bases between. Here the CDR3 reads CASSLDLYNEQFF. The CDR3 region has the DNA TGTGCCAGCAGCCTAGATCTCTACAATGAGCAGTTCTTC.

This clone was detected only once. The chain couples TRBV5-1 to TRBJ1-1, with D possibly matching TRBD1 (5 bases). Germline V lookup: CDR1 SGHRS, CDR2 YFSETQ. The CDR3 consists of 14 residues. V shed 2 bases and J shed 2 bases, with 10 bases lying between them. Here the CDR3 reads CASSFGGFNTEAFF. DNA of the CDR3: TGCGCCAGCAGCTTCGGGGGGTTCAACACTGAAGCTTTCTTT.

The chain is built from TRBV5-6 and TRBJ1-3; a possible D gene is TRBD1 (6 bases). The length of the CDR3 is 15 residues. Trimming removed 3 bases at V and 3 bases at J, with 13 bases between. Germline CDR1 SGHDT, CDR2 YYEEEE. CDR3 in DNA: TGTGCCAGCAGCTCCCGGGACATTCGTGGAAACACCATATATTTT. It codes for CASSSRDIRGNTIYF.

The chain links TRBV27 to TRBJ2-1; 9 nucleotides agree with TRBD1. The CDR3 is 15 amino acids. The germline V gene has CDR1 MNHEY and CDR2 SMNVEV (reference sequence). With V trimmed by 7 bases and J by 3 bases, 7 bases remained unmatched. The chain's CDR3 is CASTDPGQGYNEQFF. The CDR3 DNA follows: TGTGCCAGCACCGATCCGGGACAGGGCTACAATGAGCAGTTCTTC.

The chain couples TRBV12-5 to TRBJ1-2; the match to TRBD1 covers 9 bases. CDR1 is LGHNT, CDR2 FRNRAP, per germline. The junction had 8 bases not matched to a gene; V was cut back by 2 bases and J by 4 bases. This CDR3 is built from 16 residues. The CDR3 reads CASGLLRDRESYGYTF. In nucleotides, the CDR3 is TGTGCTAGTGGTTTGCTCCGGGACAGGGAAAGCTATGGCTACACCTTC.

The chain links TRBV9 to TRBJ2-3, with D possibly being TRBD2 (6 bases). CDR3 length equals 18 residues. The germline V and J ends were trimmed by 0 bases and 3 bases, with 20 bases remaining between them. Per the germline V gene, CDR1 is SGDLS and CDR2 is YYNGEE. CDR3 in DNA: TGTGCCAGCAGCGTAGAAGTCGGGGGAAGGGGTCGAACAGATACGCAGTATTTT. Its translation: CASSVEVGGRGRTDTQYF.

V is TRBV9 and J is TRBJ2-7; TRBD2 aligns across 8 bases. The V gene end was trimmed by 4 bases and the J gene end by 4 bases; junction bases not matched to a gene: 13. In germline, CDR1 is SGDLS, CDR2 YYNGEE. This CDR3 has 16 residues. CDR3 sequence reads: CASSPSRSSGGYEQYF. In nucleotides, the CDR3 is TGTGCCAGCAGCCCCTCCCGGAGCAGCGGGGGATACGAGCAGTACTTC.

The chain is built from TRBV9 and TRBJ1-4; TRBD1 is a possible D gene (6 bases). The CDR3 sequence is 16 residues long. Per germline, CDR1 SGDLS and CDR2 YYNGEE. V lost 4 bases and J 0 bases, leaving 13 bases between the germline ends. The DNA of the CDR3 is TGTGCCAGCAGCCTCATGGACAGTGCAACTAATGAAAAACTGTTTTTT. As protein: CASSLMDSATNEKLFF.

This clone was seen only a few times. The V call is TRBV7-9, the J call TRBJ2-1; the D gene is possibly TRBD1 (6 bases). V lost 5 bases to trimming and J lost 4 bases, with 15 bases between them. CDR3 length: 15 residues. Germline CDR1 is SEHNR and CDR2 is FQNEAQ (reference sequence). CDR3 protein: CASSPYRDPYNEQFF. In nucleotides, the CDR3 is TGTGCCAGCAGCCCCTACAGGGATCCGTACAATGAGCAGTTCTTC.

This clone occurred a few times. The chain carries TRBV6-5 and TRBJ2-3; a possible D gene is TRBD2 (5 bases). CDR1 MNHEY and CDR2 SVGAGI come from the germline V gene. V lost 5 bases and J 1 base, leaving 13 bases between the germline ends. The CDR3 is 15 residues long. In nucleotides, the CDR3 is TGTGCCAGCAGTAGTACAGCAGCGGGCACAGATACGCAGTATTTT. Protein: CASSSTAAGTDTQYF.

This chain connects TRBV6-1 to TRBJ2-3, with 7 bases lining up with TRBD2. The V gene's germline CDR1 is MNHNS and CDR2 SASEGT. The ends lost 0 bases at V and 0 bases at J; junction bases unmatched: 0. This CDR3 has 15 residues. The CDR3 region has the DNA TGTGCCAGCAGTGAAGCGCGGGGGAGCACAGATACGCAGTATTTT. Translated: CASSEARGSTDTQYF.

The gene calls are TRBV6-4 and TRBJ2-1, with 7 bases identical to TRBD2. Per the germline V gene, CDR1 is MRHNA and CDR2 is SNTAGT. This CDR3 spans 14 amino acids. After removal of 5 bases from V and 2 bases from J, the junction contained 3 bases not matched to a gene. The DNA for the CDR3 is TGTGCCAGCAGTTTGGGGGGGGCCTACAATGAGCAGTTCTTC. The encoded protein is CASSLGGAYNEQFF.

The chain links TRBV27 to TRBJ2-1, with no clear D. The CDR3 spans 15 residues. CDR1 and CDR2 from the germline V gene are MNHEY and SMNVEV (reference sequence). V lost 3 bases, J lost 4 bases, and 13 bases lay in between. CDR3 residues: CASSFRDSVYNEQFF. CDR3 sequence (DNA): TGTGCCAGCAGTTTCCGCGATTCGGTGTACAATGAGCAGTTCTTC.

The chain joins TRBV14 to TRBJ2-7, with D perhaps TRBD1 (5 bases). The V end lost 1 base, the J end lost 6 bases, and 19 bases lay between the germline ends. This CDR3 has 16 residues. CDR1 SGHDN and CDR2 FVKESK come from the germline V gene. Here the CDR3 DNA reads TGTGCCAGCAGCCAAGGACTCGGTCAGGGATTTGTCGAGCAGTACTTC. It is translated as CASSQGLGQGFVEQYF.

The chain combines TRBV7-2 with TRBJ2-4; 10 bases match TRBD2. The CDR3 contains 18 residues. Looked up from germline, CDR1 is SGHTA and CDR2 is FQGNSA. V lost 3 bases, J lost 0 bases, and 8 bases stayed unmatched. In DNA form, the CDR3 reads TGTGCCAGCAGCTTTTCGGCTAGCGGGGGCCCAGCCAAAAACATTCAGTACTTC. It codes for CASSFSASGGPAKNIQYF.

This clone has only one observation. This rearrangement joins TRBV29-1 to TRBJ2-7; 10 bases are a match to TRBD2. CDR1 is SQVTM, CDR2 ANQGSEA, per germline. Germline trimming cut 7 bases from V and 0 bases from J; bases unmatched to any gene: 0. The CDR3 length is 12 residues. The CDR3 nucleotides are TGCAGCGCTAGCGGGGGCTCCTACGAGCAGTACTTC. Translating gives CSASGGSYEQYF.

CDR3 in amino acids: CASSVAWDSTNYGYTF. In DNA, the CDR3 is TGTGCCAGCAGCGTAGCTTGGGACAGCACCAACTATGGCTACACCTTC. The chain employs TRBV9 and TRBJ1-2; 7 bases line up with TRBD1. V shed 0 bases, J shed 2 bases, and the junction held 7 bases outside the gene matches. The germline CDR1 and CDR2 sequences are SGDLS and YYNGEE. The CDR3 spans 16 residues.

The gene calls are TRBV6-6 and TRBJ1-1, with D maybe TRBD1 (6 bases). Per the germline V gene, CDR1 is MNHNY and CDR2 is SVGAGI (reference sequence). V was shortened by 6 bases and J by 5 bases, with 19 bases between the two germline ends. CDR3 length equals 15 residues. CDR3 protein: CASSRSGPQGTEAFF. CDR3 in DNA: TGTGCCAGCAGCCGTTCGGGACCCCAGGGGACTGAAGCTTTCTTT.

This rearrangement joins TRBV2 to TRBJ1-5; tentatively, D is TRBD1 (6 bases). V was pared by 6 bases and J by 4 bases, with 16 bases between. Germline V gene sequence: CDR1 SNHLY, CDR2 FYNNEI. This CDR3 is built from 15 residues. The CDR3 sequence is CASRREQGNNQPQHF. The CDR3 bases are TGTGCCAGCAGGAGGGAACAGGGTAATAATCAGCCCCAGCATTTT. Full variable domain (rest looked up from reference TRBV2 and TRBJ1-5): EPEVTQTPSHQVTQMGQEVILRCVPISNHLYFYWYRQILGQKVEFLVSFYNNEISEKSEIFDDQFSVERPDGSNFTLKIRSTKLEDSAMYFCASRREQGNNQPQHFGDGTRLSIL.

The rearrangement uses TRBV13 and TRBJ2-1; a weak D match, TRBD2 (5 bases). The CDR3 extends over 12 amino acids. Looked up from germline, CDR1 is PRHDT and CDR2 is FYEKMQ (reference sequence). V gave up 5 bases and J gave up 7 bases, with 9 bases separating them. The CDR3 sequence is CASSPRRNEQFF. The CDR3 DNA follows: TGTGCCAGCAGCCCTCGGAGGAATGAGCAGTTCTTC.

This clone was counted a single time. The chain joins TRBV29-1 to TRBJ2-7, with D tentatively TRBD1 (6 bases). The CDR3 loop spans 12 amino acids. Trimming pared 5 bases from V and 0 bases from J, leaving 8 bases between. CDR1 is SQVTM, CDR2 ANQGSEA, per germline. The CDR3 DNA sequence: TGCAGCGTTACAGGGATCTCCTACGAGCAGTACTTC. It is translated as CSVTGISYEQYF.

The V gene is TRBV30, the J gene TRBJ2-7; TRBD1 agrees at 10 bases. The germline CDR1 and CDR2 sequences are GTSNPN and SVGIG (reference sequence). V lost 5 bases to trimming and J lost 5 bases; unmatched junction nucleotides: 6. CDR3 length equals 13 residues. In nucleotides, the CDR3 is TGTGCCTGGGGCCGGGACAGGGGCCACGAGCAGTACTTC. This sequence encodes CAWGRDRGHEQYF.

CDR3 region: CASSFRGDSNQPQHF. The CDR3 nucleotides read TGTGCCAGCAGCTTTCGGGGAGATAGCAATCAGCCCCAGCATTTT. The genes are TRBV7-8 and TRBJ1-5; D uncertain. Germline V gene lookup returns CDR1 SGHVS and CDR2 FQNEAQ. Deletions cut 3 bases from V and 0 bases from J, with 9 bases between. The CDR3 extends over 15 amino acids.

This clone was detected a few times. V gene TRBV7-9 combines with J gene TRBJ2-3; D may be TRBD2 (5 bases). V lost 5 bases to trimming and J lost 0 bases, with 9 bases between them. The germline CDR1 and CDR2 sequences are SEHNR and FQNEAQ (reference sequence). The CDR3 loop spans 14 amino acids. This CDR3 reads CASSPDSSTDTQYF. The CDR3 nucleotides read TGTGCCAGCAGCCCGGACTCAAGCACAGATACGCAGTATTTT.